This T cell receptor beta chain appears in the sequencing data of a study of T-cell memory formation after mild COVID-19. For the study at large: Across donors, TCR clusters were largely donor specific.

cDNA libraries for TCR alpha and TCR beta, carrying sample barcodes and UMIs, came from 5'RACE with constant-segment primers. TCRdb re-analysed the 5' RACE reads in MiXCR, keeping a single row per CDR3 protein. This table holds hundreds of thousands of distinct CDR3 sequences, around 16% found once. On this clonotype itself: Antigen specificity is unknown.

CDR1 and CDR2 (germline): GTSNPN, SVGIG (reference sequence). Trimming removed 0 bases at V and 2 bases at J, with 11 bases between. The CDR3 consists of 15 residues. The study, taken as a whole, reports: Shrinking CD4+ clones were chiefly CM and EM; CD8+ ones were chiefly EMRA. Prior to infection, memory already included some responding clones, suggesting cross-reactive memory joined.

The material sequenced was PBMCs or a T cell subset sorted from them (not recorded which). The TCR sequence derives from an adult woman who had mild COVID-19 (a few samples of this study predate the infection). Cell type and time point are not known. The chain is built from TRBV30 and TRBJ1-5, with D tentatively TRBD1 (6 bases). CDR3 in DNA: TGTGCCTGGAGTGTGGGGGGGGCCGGCAATCAGCCCCAGCATTTT. It is translated as CAWSVGGAGNQPQHF.